One sample yielded the 2 T cell receptor beta chains listed below, sequenced in a study of blood T cells in healthy people across ages (dated by TCRdb to the mid-2010s). Library preparation used 5' RACE. Instrument on record: Illumina HiSeq 2500. The second PCR ran for roughly 7 to 12 cycles and used a J-beta primer mix along with a sample-barcoded 5' primer. TCRdb cleaned the public reads at Q25 with fastp, built clones with MiXCR and kept in-frame beta chains. Each CDR3 protein gets just one entry, which takes the most common genes and DNA from the rows behind it. The sample table shows about 830,000 distinct CDR3 sequences, and about 62% are seen once. The ten biggest clones cover approximately 30% of the sample. The sequencing sample was made of blood. All receptors derive from a man in his thirties or forties in good health.

The V and J genes are TRBV6-4 and TRBJ2-1; the D call may be TRBD1 or TRBD2 (6 bases each). Deletions cut 4 bases from V and 5 bases from J, with 12 bases between. The germline V gene encodes CDR1 MRHNA and CDR2 SNTAGT. The CDR3 covers 14 residues. CDR3 nucleotides: TGTGCCAGCAGTGGGGGGGCCCCGAACAATGAGCAGTTCTTC. Translation: CASSGGAPNNEQFF.

This clonotype was seen a handful of times. The chain couples TRBV29-1 to TRBJ2-7; D is unclear. V gave up 4 bases and J gave up 12 bases, with 22 bases separating them. Germline CDR1 is SQVTM and CDR2 is ANQGSEA. This CDR3 comprises 13 residues. CDR3 in amino acids: CSVAEGQEAPPYF. The CDR3 DNA reads as TGCAGCGTTGCCGAAGGGCAAGAAGCACCCCCGTACTTC.